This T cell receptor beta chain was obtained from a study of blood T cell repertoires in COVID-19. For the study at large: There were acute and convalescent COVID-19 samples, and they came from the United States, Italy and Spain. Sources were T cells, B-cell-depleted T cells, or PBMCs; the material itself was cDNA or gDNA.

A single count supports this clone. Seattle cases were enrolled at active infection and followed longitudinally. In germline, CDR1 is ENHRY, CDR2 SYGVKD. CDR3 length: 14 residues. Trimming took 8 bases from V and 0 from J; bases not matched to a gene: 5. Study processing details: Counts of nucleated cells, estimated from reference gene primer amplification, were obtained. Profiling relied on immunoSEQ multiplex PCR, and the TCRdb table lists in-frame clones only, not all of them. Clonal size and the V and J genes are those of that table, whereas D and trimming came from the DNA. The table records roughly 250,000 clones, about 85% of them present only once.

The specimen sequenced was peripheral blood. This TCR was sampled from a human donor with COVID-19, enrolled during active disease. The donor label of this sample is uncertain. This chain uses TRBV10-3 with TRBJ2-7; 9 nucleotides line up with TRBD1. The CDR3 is CAIGGTGSSYEQYF. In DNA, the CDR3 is TGTGCCATCGGTGGGACAGGGAGCTCCTACGAGCAGTACTTC.